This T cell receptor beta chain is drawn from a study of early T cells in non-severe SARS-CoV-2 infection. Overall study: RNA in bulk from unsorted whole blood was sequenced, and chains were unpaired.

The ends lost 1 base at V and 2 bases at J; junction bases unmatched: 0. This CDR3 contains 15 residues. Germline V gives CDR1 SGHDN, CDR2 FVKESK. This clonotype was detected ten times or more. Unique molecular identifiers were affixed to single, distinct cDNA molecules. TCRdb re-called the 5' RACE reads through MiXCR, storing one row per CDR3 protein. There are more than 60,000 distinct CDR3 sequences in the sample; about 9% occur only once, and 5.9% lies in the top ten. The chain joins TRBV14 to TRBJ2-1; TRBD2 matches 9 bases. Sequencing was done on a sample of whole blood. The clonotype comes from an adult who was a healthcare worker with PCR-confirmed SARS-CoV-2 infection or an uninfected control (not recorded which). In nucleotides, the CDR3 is TGTGCCAGCAGCCAAGGACTAGCGGCCTACAATGAGCAGTTCTTC. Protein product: CASSQGLAAYNEQFF. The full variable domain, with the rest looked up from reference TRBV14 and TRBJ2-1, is EAGVTQFPSHSVIEKGQTVTLRCDPISGHDNLYWYRRVMGKEIKFLLHFVKESKQDESGMPNNRFLAERTGGTYSTLKVQPAELEDSGVYFCASSQGLAAYNEQFFGPGTRLTVL.